A selection of T cell receptor beta chains follows, all from one sample in a study of PD-L1 blockade in urothelial cancer. Here immunoSEQ multiplex PCR was the method, and the copy in TCRdb shows in-frame clones only, minus some. The sample comprises around 50,000 clones, 70% to 90% of which are singletons, and less than 2% rests with the top ten. The sequencing used PBMCs, collected around atezolizumab (anti-PD-L1) treatment. These receptors originate from a man in his fifties with urothelial cancer. Both conserved end residues are part of each CDR3. The D gene is left open where the match is weak. Expanded clones are given a class, and other clones once, few, many or no size at all.

DNA,CDR3,D,size,V,J
TGCGCCAGCAGTGAGTCGGGCGCTAATGAAAAACTGTTTTTT,CASSESGANEKLFF,-,-,TRBV10-1,TRBJ1-4
TGTGCCAGCAGCTTAGCTAGCGGGAGTGATACGCAGTATTTT,CASSLASGSDTQYF,TRBD2,-,TRBV7-2,TRBJ2-3
TGCGCCATCATTACGATTGTACGACAGGACTTCTACTACAATGAGCAGTTCTTC,CAIITIVRQDFYYNEQFF,-,-,TRBV5-1,TRBJ2-1
TGTGCCAGCAGAGACTCGGGACAGGATCATCACAATGAGCAGTTCTTC,CASRDSGQDHHNEQFF,TRBD1,once,TRBV25-1,TRBJ2-1
TGTGCCATCAGTGAGAGCCAGGGTGGGCCCTACGAGCAGTACTTC,CAISESQGGPYEQYF,-,few,TRBV10-3,TRBJ2-7
TGTGCCAGTAGTATAGCCGGGACAGGGGCCTACGAGCAGTACTTC,CASSIAGTGAYEQYF,TRBD1,-,TRBV19,TRBJ2-7
TGCGCCAGCAGCCAATTCGTGGGAGGGGGATATACGCAGTATTTT,CASSQFVGGGYTQYF,-,-,TRBV4-3,TRBJ2-3
TGTGCCAGCAGCTGGGACTCGTACGAGCAGTACTTC,CASSWDSYEQYF,-,few,TRBV5-5,TRBJ2-7
TGTGCCAGCAGCTTAGAGGGGGGACAGGGGTACGGCTACACCTTC,CASSLEGGQGYGYTF,TRBD1,-,TRBV7-2,TRBJ1-2
TGTGCCAGCAGCCCCCGAGCGGGACGAGGGGGTTATGAGCAGTTCTTC,CASSPRAGRGGYEQFF,-,-,TRBV7-2,TRBJ2-1
TGTGCCAGCAGCTTATCGGGGACAGGGAACTATGGCTACACCTTC,CASSLSGTGNYGYTF,TRBD1,-,TRBV7-9,TRBJ1-2
TGTGCCAGCAGCTTGGGACAGGGGGCCTATCAGCCCCAGCATTTT,CASSLGQGAYQPQHF,TRBD1,-,TRBV5-8,TRBJ1-5
TGCGCCAGCAGCCAAGGCAGGCAGTTCTACGCGAACACCGGGGAGCTGTTTTTT,CASSQGRQFYANTGELFF,-,once,TRBV4-1,TRBJ2-2
TGTGCCAGCAGCGTAGGTTCAGGGAACTACCAAGAGACCCAGTACTTC,CASSVGSGNYQETQYF,-,-,TRBV9,TRBJ2-5
TGCGCCAGCAGCTTGGGGGGACTAGCGGGGTCGAATGAGCAGTTCTTC,CASSLGGLAGSNEQFF,TRBD2,-,TRBV5-1,TRBJ2-1
TGTGCCAGCAGTTATTCTTTAGGGGGCACTGAAGCTTTCTTT,CASSYSLGGTEAFF,-,-,TRBV27,TRBJ1-1
TGTGCCAGCAGCTTGGTACAGGGTGCAGAGGGCTACACCTTC,CASSLVQGAEGYTF,-,-,TRBV5-4,TRBJ1-2
TGTGCCACCAGCAGATCCAATGGGGGCCCAGAGACCCAGTACTTC,CATSRSNGGPETQYF,-,-,TRBV15,TRBJ2-5
TGTGCCAGCAGCCCAGCCGGGACAGGGGACCACGAGCAGTACTTC,CASSPAGTGDHEQYF,TRBD1,-,TRBV7-9,TRBJ2-7
TGTGCCAGCAGCCCTAATTCCTACGAGCAGTACTTC,CASSPNSYEQYF,-,-,TRBV5-8,TRBJ2-7
TGTGCCAGCAGCCTGGGACAGTCCACTGAAGCTTTCTTT,CASSLGQSTEAFF,TRBD1,-,TRBV7-9,TRBJ1-1
TGTGCCAGCAGTCCGGACAGAATCACAGATACGCAGTATTTT,CASSPDRITDTQYF,-,-,TRBV6-1,TRBJ2-3
TGTGCCAGCAGTGGGACTAGCGGGAACACCGGGGAGCTGTTTTTT,CASSGTSGNTGELFF,TRBD2,-,TRBV6-4,TRBJ2-2
TGTGCCAGCAGTTTGGAACTAGCGGGAGGACGGTCCTACAATGAGCAGTTCTTC,CASSLELAGGRSYNEQFF,TRBD2,-,TRBV28,TRBJ2-1
TGTGCCAGCAGCCCTGGACGGTCGGGGTCCCTCCACTTT,CASSPGRSGSLHF,-,-,TRBV5-6,TRBJ1-6
TGTGCCACCGCAGCGGGGTGGCAGTACTTC,CATAAGWQYF,TRBD2,-,TRBV6-1,TRBJ2-7
TGTGCCAGCAGCTTCGGGAGAGGGTCCTACGAGCAGTACTTC,CASSFGRGSYEQYF,-,-,TRBV11-2,TRBJ2-7
TGTGCCAGCAGTTTACAGACGGGACTAGCGGGAGCATGGGATACGCAGTATTTT,CASSLQTGLAGAWDTQYF,TRBD2,-,TRBV27,TRBJ2-3
TGTGCCGGGGTCCTAGCGGGGAACACAGATACGCAGTATTTT,CAGVLAGNTDTQYF,TRBD2,-,TRBV7-9,TRBJ2-3
TGTGCCTCGGGGGGTGGAAGTTCACCCCTCCACTTT,CASGGGSSPLHF,-,few,TRBV30,TRBJ1-6
TGCGCCAGCAGGGAGGGACAGCCAGGAAACACCATATATTTT,CASREGQPGNTIYF,TRBD1,-,TRBV5-1,TRBJ1-3
TGTGCCATCAGGAAGACAGGGGGAATCACAGATACGCAGTATTTT,CAIRKTGGITDTQYF,TRBD1,once,TRBV10-3,TRBJ2-3
TGTGCCAGCAGGAAAAACGGGGCTAACTATGGCTACACCTTC,CASRKNGANYGYTF,-,-,TRBV6-5,TRBJ1-2
TGTGCCAGTCTCGGGAGGAACACCGGGGAGCTGTTTTTT,CASLGRNTGELFF,-,-,TRBV19,TRBJ2-2
TGTGCCAGCAGCTCGATTCGAAGTAGTGGGCGGGGGGGCCCTTACCAAGAGACCCAGTACTTC,CASSSIRSSGRGGPYQETQYF,TRBD2,-,TRBV13,TRBJ2-5
TGTGCCAGCAGCGTAGTAGGAGGGTTCTCGACCTGGGATCAGCCCCAGCATTTT,CASSVVGGFSTWDQPQHF,-,-,TRBV9,TRBJ1-5
TGTGCCAGCAGCTCCGGGGGATTACCCGAGCAGTTCTTC,CASSSGGLPEQFF,-,-,TRBV13,TRBJ2-1
TGTGCCAGCAGCCAACAGGGGAACACTGAAGCTTTCTTT,CASSQQGNTEAFF,-,-,TRBV11-3,TRBJ1-1
TGCAGCGTTGATAAAGGGCCCCAGGGTAAGGGGACCCAGTACTTC,CSVDKGPQGKGTQYF,-,-,TRBV29-1,TRBJ2-5
TGTGCCAGCAGCTCCACCTCCTCGGGTTTACAAGAGACCCAGTACTTC,CASSSTSSGLQETQYF,-,-,TRBV7-9,TRBJ2-5
TGCGCCAGCAGGCGGGGGGGCTCCGAGCAGTACTTC,CASRRGGSEQYF,TRBD2,-,TRBV10-2,TRBJ2-7
TGTGCCTGGAGTGTGGACTTCTCTGGGGCCAACGTCCTGACTTTC,CAWSVDFSGANVLTF,-,-,TRBV30,TRBJ2-6